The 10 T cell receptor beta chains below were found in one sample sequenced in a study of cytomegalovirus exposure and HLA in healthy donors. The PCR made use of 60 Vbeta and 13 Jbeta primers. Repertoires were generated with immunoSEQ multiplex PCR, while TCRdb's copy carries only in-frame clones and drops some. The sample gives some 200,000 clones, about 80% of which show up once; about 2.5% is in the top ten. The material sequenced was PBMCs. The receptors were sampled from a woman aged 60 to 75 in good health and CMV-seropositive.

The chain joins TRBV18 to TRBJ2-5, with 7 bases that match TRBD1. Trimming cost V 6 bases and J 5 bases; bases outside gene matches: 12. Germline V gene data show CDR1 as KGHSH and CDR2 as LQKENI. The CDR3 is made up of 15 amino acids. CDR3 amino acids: CASSSYRGVRETQYF. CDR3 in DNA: TGTGCCAGCTCGTCCTACAGGGGAGTAAGGGAGACCCAGTACTTC.

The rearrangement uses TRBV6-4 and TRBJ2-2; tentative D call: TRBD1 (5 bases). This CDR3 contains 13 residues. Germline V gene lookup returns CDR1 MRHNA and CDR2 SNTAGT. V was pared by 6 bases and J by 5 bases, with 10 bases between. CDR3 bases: TGTGCCAGCAGCGATTCAGGGACCGGGGAGCTGTTTTTT. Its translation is CASSDSGTGELFF.

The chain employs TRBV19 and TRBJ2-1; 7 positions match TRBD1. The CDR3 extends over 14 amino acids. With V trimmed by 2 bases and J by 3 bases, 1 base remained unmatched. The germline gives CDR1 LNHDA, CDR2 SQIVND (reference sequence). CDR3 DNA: TGTGCCAGTAGTATAACAGGGGTCTACAATGAGCAGTTCTTC. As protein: CASSITGVYNEQFF.

The CDR3 nucleotides are TGCGCCAGCAGCTTGTCAGGGCGGGAGCAGTACTTC. It translates to CASSLSGREQYF. The genes are TRBV5-1 and TRBJ2-7; possible D gene TRBD1, 5 bases. In germline, CDR1 is SGHRS, CDR2 YFSETQ. The CDR3 is made up of 12 amino acids. V lost 1 base and J 7 bases, leaving 9 bases between the germline ends. Looking up the rest from reference TRBV5-1 and TRBJ2-7 gives the full variable domain: KAGVTQTPRYLIKTRGQQVTLSCSPISGHRSVSWYQQTPGQGLQFLFEYFSETQRNKGNFPGRFSGRQFSNSRSEMNVSTLELGDSALYLCASSLSGREQYFGPGTRLTVT.

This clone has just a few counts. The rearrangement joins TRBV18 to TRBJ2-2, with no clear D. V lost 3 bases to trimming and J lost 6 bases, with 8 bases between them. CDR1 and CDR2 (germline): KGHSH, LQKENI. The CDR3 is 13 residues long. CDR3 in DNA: TGTGCCAGCTCACCGACCGGGTCCGGGGAGCTGTTTTTT. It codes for CASSPTGSGELFF.

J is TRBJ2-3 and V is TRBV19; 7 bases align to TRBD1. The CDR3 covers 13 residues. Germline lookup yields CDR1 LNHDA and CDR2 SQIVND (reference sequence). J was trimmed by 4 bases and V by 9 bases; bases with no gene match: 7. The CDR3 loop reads CASGTVTADTQYF. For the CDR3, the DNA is TGTGCCAGCGGGACAGTAACGGCAGATACGCAGTATTTT.

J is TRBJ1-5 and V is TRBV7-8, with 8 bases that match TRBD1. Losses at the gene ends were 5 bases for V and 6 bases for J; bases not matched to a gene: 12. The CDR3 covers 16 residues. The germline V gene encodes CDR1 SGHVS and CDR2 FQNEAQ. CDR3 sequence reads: CASSGKTGDGVQPQHF. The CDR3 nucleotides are TGTGCCAGCAGCGGGAAGACAGGGGACGGGGTTCAGCCCCAGCATTTT.

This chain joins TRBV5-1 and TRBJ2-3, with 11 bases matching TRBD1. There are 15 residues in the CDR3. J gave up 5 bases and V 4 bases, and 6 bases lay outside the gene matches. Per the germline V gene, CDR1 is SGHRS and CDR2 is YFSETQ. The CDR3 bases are TGCGCCAGCAGCCTAAGGACAGGGGGCGGAGATACGCAGTATTTT. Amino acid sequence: CASSLRTGGGDTQYF.

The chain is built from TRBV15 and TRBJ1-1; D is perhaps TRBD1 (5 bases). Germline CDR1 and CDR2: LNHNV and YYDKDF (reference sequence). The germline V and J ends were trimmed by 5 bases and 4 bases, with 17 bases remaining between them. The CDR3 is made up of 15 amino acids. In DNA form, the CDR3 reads TGTGCCACCAGCTGGGGTCGGGGGGTTAGCACTGAAGCTTTCTTT. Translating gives CATSWGRGVSTEAFF.

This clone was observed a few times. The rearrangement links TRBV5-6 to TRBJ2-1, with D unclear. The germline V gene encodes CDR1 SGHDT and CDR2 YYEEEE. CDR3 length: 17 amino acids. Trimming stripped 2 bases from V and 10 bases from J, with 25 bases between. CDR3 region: CASSLEDSSRLTREQFF. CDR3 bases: TGTGCCAGCAGCTTAGAAGACTCTTCGCGTTTGACCCGCGAGCAGTTCTTC. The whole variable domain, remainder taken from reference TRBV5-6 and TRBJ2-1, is DAGVTQSPTHLIKTRGQQVTLRCSPKSGHDTVSWYQQALGQGPQFIFQYYEEEERQRGNFPDRFSGHQFPNYSSELNVNALLLGDSALYLCASSLEDSSRLTREQFFGPGTRLTVL.